The 9 T cell receptor beta chains presented below share a single source sample, sequenced in a study of blood T cell repertoires in COVID-19. Using immunoSEQ multiplex PCR, the repertoire was profiled, and TCRdb retains in-frame clones only, with some absent. In the table there are 400,000 to 550,000 clones, roughly nine tenths of which are singletons. The sample was PBMCs or T cells enriched from blood (not recorded which). The receptors derive from a young woman with acute COVID-19.

Only a few counts were recorded for this clone. The chain uses TRBV7-9 and TRBJ2-1; the D is unclear. In germline, CDR1 is SEHNR, CDR2 FQNEAQ (reference sequence). V lost 3 bases and J lost 8, with 17 bases in between. The CDR3 spans 15 residues. CDR3 coding DNA: TGTGCCAGCAGCTTCTTTCAGTCCCGTGGCTATGAGCAGTTCTTC. This sequence encodes CASSFFQSRGYEQFF. The full variable domain, completed using reference TRBV7-9 and TRBJ2-1, is DTGVSQNPRHKITKRGQNVTFRCDPISEHNRLYWYRQTLGQGPEFLTYFQNEAQLEKSRLLSDRFSAERPKGSFSTLEIQRTEQGDSAMYLCASSFFQSRGYEQFFGPGTRLTVL.

The rearrangement uses TRBV18 and TRBJ2-7, with 11 positions matching TRBD1. V was pared by 2 bases and J by 3 bases, with 3 bases of the junction left unmatched. The length of the CDR3 is 15 residues. Germline CDR1 KGHSH, CDR2 LQKENI. CDR3 protein: CASSPSGTGGYEQYF. The CDR3 DNA follows: TGTGCCAGCTCACCATCGGGGACAGGGGGCTACGAGCAGTACTTC.

The V gene is TRBV11-2, the J gene TRBJ2-7, with TRBD2 matching 8 bases. Looked up from germline, CDR1 is SGHAT and CDR2 is FQNNGV. The CDR3 is made up of 18 amino acids. J gave up 0 bases and V 1 base, and 11 bases lay outside the gene matches. The CDR3 coding sequence is TGTGCCAGCAGCTTAGCCGGCCCCACCGCGGGGGGCTCCTACGAGCAGTACTTC. This translates into CASSLAGPTAGGSYEQYF.

The V and J genes are TRBV12-5 and TRBJ2-1, with 7 bases identical to TRBD1. Germline assignment: CDR1 LGHNT and CDR2 FRNRAP. The CDR3 totals 15 residues. The ends lost 5 bases at V and 4 bases at J; junction bases unmatched: 8. Here the CDR3 reads CASGGGQVLYNEQFF. The CDR3 region has the DNA TGTGCTAGTGGTGGAGGACAGGTGCTTTACAATGAGCAGTTCTTC.

V gene TRBV4-2 combines with J gene TRBJ2-2; D is possibly TRBD2 (6 bases). Germline V gene sequence: CDR1 LGHNA, CDR2 YNFKEQ. The CDR3 is made up of 19 amino acids. Trimming cost V 0 bases and J 6 bases, with 23 bases left between them. The CDR3 sequence is CASSQDVITEGVLAGELFF. The DNA for the CDR3 is TGTGCCAGCAGCCAAGATGTCATAACGGAGGGTGTCTTAGCCGGGGAGCTGTTTTTT.

The chain employs TRBV28 and TRBJ2-1; tentatively, D is TRBD2 (5 bases). Per the germline V gene, CDR1 is MDHEN and CDR2 is SYDVKM. The CDR3 is 15 amino acids. V was cut by 4 bases and J by 0 bases, with 10 bases left in between. The CDR3 bases are TGTGCCAGCAGTTCATTTGGGAGCTCCTACAATGAGCAGTTCTTC. It encodes CASSSFGSSYNEQFF. The entire variable domain, with the rest obtained from reference TRBV28 and TRBJ2-1, is as follows: DVKVTQSSRYLVKRTGEKVFLECVQDMDHENMFWYRQDPGLGLRLIYFSYDVKMKEKGDIPEGYSVSREKKERFSLILESASTNQTSMYLCASSSFGSSYNEQFFGPGTRLTVL.

In the case of this clone: This specimen includes other DNA sequences encoding the same CDR3. The chain joins TRBV6-5 to TRBJ2-7, with TRBD1 matching 10 bases. This CDR3 region has 14 residues. The junction had 3 bases not matched to a gene; V was cut back by 2 bases and J by 5 bases. Per the germline V gene, CDR1 is MNHEY and CDR2 is SVGAGI. CDR3 coding DNA: TGTGCCAGCAGTTACCGGGACAGGGGCGACGAGCAGTACTTC. This gives the protein CASSYRDRGDEQYF.

This chain uses TRBV9 with TRBJ1-2, with 10 bases fitting TRBD1. Germline CDR1 and CDR2: SGDLS and YYNGEE. There are 15 residues in the CDR3. Losses at the gene ends were 0 bases for V and 8 bases for J; bases not matched to a gene: 7. In nucleotides, the CDR3 is TGTGCCAGCAGCGTAGCCGACAGGGGGCGAGGGGGCTACACCTTC. Translated: CASSVADRGRGGYTF.

The J gene is TRBJ2-1, the V gene TRBV5-4; TRBD1 agrees at 7 bases. The CDR3 extends over 13 amino acids. Germline V lookup: CDR1 SGHNT, CDR2 YYREEE (reference sequence). Germline trimming cut 1 base from V and 8 bases from J; bases unmatched to any gene: 3. The CDR3: CASSLTGTDEQFF. CDR3 in DNA: TGTGCCAGCAGCTTGACTGGGACAGATGAGCAGTTCTTC.